This is a list of T cell receptor beta chains from one sample in a study of CD8 T cells in ankylosing spondylitis. MiXCR, applied by TCRdb to the 5' RACE reads, yields one record per CDR3 protein. The table lists hundreds of thousands of distinct CDR3 sequences, about 12% of them singletons. The source material was blood, either unsorted or a sorted T cell fraction (not recorded which). These receptors were collected from a male donor with ankylosing spondylitis. Both conserved end residues are part of each CDR3. Each record gives: D gene, V gene, clone size, J gene, CDR3 DNA, CDR3 protein. D genes are given only for firm matches. Size tells how often a clone was seen (once, few, many) or the class of an expanded clone, and some rows leave it out.

d_gene: TRBD1; v_gene: TRBV5-1; abundance: -; j_gene: TRBJ1-1; CDR3nt: TGCGCCAGCAGCTTTACCGGGACAGATAACACTGAAGCTTTCTTT; CDR3aa: CASSFTGTDNTEAFF
d_gene: TRBD2; v_gene: TRBV20-1; abundance: -; j_gene: TRBJ2-1; CDR3nt: TGCAGTGCTTTTGTACTAGCGGGGAAACTCAATGAGCAGTTCTTC; CDR3aa: CSAFVLAGKLNEQFF
d_gene: TRBD2; v_gene: TRBV5-1; abundance: many; j_gene: TRBJ2-1; CDR3nt: TGCGCCAGCAGCTTGTTCCCTAGCGGGTCCTACAATGAGCAGTTCTTC; CDR3aa: CASSLFPSGSYNEQFF
d_gene: TRBD2; v_gene: TRBV7-2; abundance: few; j_gene: TRBJ2-7; CDR3nt: TGTGCCAGCAGCGACGGGACTAGCGGCTACGAGCAGTACTTC; CDR3aa: CASSDGTSGYEQYF
d_gene: -; v_gene: TRBV7-9; abundance: few; j_gene: TRBJ2-5; CDR3nt: TGTGCCAGCAGCCCCGGGGCGTCCCAAGGGCAGCGAGAGACCCAGTACTTC; CDR3aa: CASSPGASQGQRETQYF
d_gene: -; v_gene: TRBV4-3; abundance: few; j_gene: TRBJ2-3; CDR3nt: TGCGCCAGCAGCCAAGATGCCCCGGGAGCGGTGGGCACAGATACGCAGTATTTT; CDR3aa: CASSQDAPGAVGTDTQYF
d_gene: -; v_gene: TRBV7-2; abundance: -; j_gene: TRBJ2-2; CDR3nt: TGTGCCAGCAGGGACTTAGGGGCTTTCACCGGGGAGCTGTTTTTT; CDR3aa: CASRDLGAFTGELFF
d_gene: -; v_gene: TRBV24-1; abundance: many; j_gene: TRBJ2-3; CDR3nt: TGTGCCACCAGTGCGCAGGGAGTCCCAGATACGCAGTATTTT; CDR3aa: CATSAQGVPDTQYF
d_gene: TRBD2; v_gene: TRBV5-1; abundance: few; j_gene: TRBJ2-1; CDR3nt: TGCGCCAGCAGCCCTCGGGGAGGGCTCACATCCTACAATGAGCAGTTCTTC; CDR3aa: CASSPRGGLTSYNEQFF
d_gene: -; v_gene: TRBV7-9; abundance: few; j_gene: TRBJ1-2; CDR3nt: TGTGCCAGCAGCCCGGCGACCTATGGCTACACCTTC; CDR3aa: CASSPATYGYTF
d_gene: -; v_gene: TRBV7-9; abundance: many; j_gene: TRBJ1-6; CDR3nt: TGTGCCAGCACCCTAACATCCTATAATTCACCCCTCCACTTT; CDR3aa: CASTLTSYNSPLHF
d_gene: -; v_gene: TRBV29-1; abundance: many; j_gene: TRBJ1-3; CDR3nt: TGCAGCGTTTCCGGCGTGGGGGGACCTGGAAACACCATATATTTT; CDR3aa: CSVSGVGGPGNTIYF
d_gene: -; v_gene: TRBV12-3/TRBV12-4; abundance: few; j_gene: TRBJ2-2; CDR3nt: TGTGCCAGCAGTTTAAGAGCCGGGGCCGGGGAGCTGTTTTTT; CDR3aa: CASSLRAGAGELFF
d_gene: -; v_gene: TRBV20-1; abundance: many; j_gene: TRBJ2-7; CDR3nt: TGCAGTGCTAGAGACACCTACGAGCAGTACTTC; CDR3aa: CSARDTYEQYF
d_gene: TRBD2; v_gene: TRBV5-1; abundance: -; j_gene: TRBJ2-1; CDR3nt: TGCGCCAGCAGCTCAATCCTTCTAGCGGAAAATGAGCAGTTCTTC; CDR3aa: CASSSILLAENEQFF
d_gene: TRBD1; v_gene: TRBV10-3; abundance: -; j_gene: TRBJ2-2; CDR3nt: TGTGCCATCATGGGGGCCGGGACAGGGAACACCGGGGAGCTGTTTTTT; CDR3aa: CAIMGAGTGNTGELFF
d_gene: -; v_gene: TRBV7-2; abundance: -; j_gene: TRBJ2-7; CDR3nt: TGTGCCAGCAGCTTATTCCAATACGAGCAGTACTTC; CDR3aa: CASSLFQYEQYF
d_gene: TRBD1; v_gene: TRBV20-1; abundance: many; j_gene: TRBJ2-7; CDR3nt: TGCAGTGCTAGTTCCGGGACAGCCAACTACGAGCAGTACTTC; CDR3aa: CSASSGTANYEQYF
d_gene: TRBD1; v_gene: TRBV20-1; abundance: few; j_gene: TRBJ2-5; CDR3nt: TGCAGTGCTTCTGGGACAGGGAAAGAGACCCAGTACTTC; CDR3aa: CSASGTGKETQYF
d_gene: -; v_gene: TRBV11-2; abundance: few; j_gene: TRBJ1-1; CDR3nt: TGTGCCAGCAGCTTAAGTCACACTGAAGCTTTCTTT; CDR3aa: CASSLSHTEAFF
d_gene: TRBD2; v_gene: TRBV20-1; abundance: few; j_gene: TRBJ2-7; CDR3nt: TGCAGTGCTAGCGGACTAGCGCTTGACGAGCAGTACTTC; CDR3aa: CSASGLALDEQYF
d_gene: TRBD2; v_gene: TRBV10-3; abundance: few; j_gene: TRBJ2-1; CDR3nt: TGTGCCACCACCCCTATACTAGCGGGGGCCTACAATGAGCAGTTCTTC; CDR3aa: CATTPILAGAYNEQFF
d_gene: -; v_gene: TRBV5-1; abundance: -; j_gene: TRBJ1-2; CDR3nt: TGCGCCAGCAAAGGGGGGGTCGGGCGCTACACCTTC; CDR3aa: CASKGGVGRYTF
d_gene: TRBD2; v_gene: TRBV20-1; abundance: few; j_gene: TRBJ2-3; CDR3nt: TGCAGTGCTCCGAAGCGGGAGGGCCCAGATACGCAGTATTTT; CDR3aa: CSAPKREGPDTQYF
d_gene: TRBD1; v_gene: TRBV7-2; abundance: few; j_gene: TRBJ1-2; CDR3nt: TGTGCCAGCAGCGTGACAGGGGTCTATGGCTACACCTTC; CDR3aa: CASSVTGVYGYTF
d_gene: TRBD1; v_gene: TRBV5-1; abundance: once; j_gene: TRBJ2-2; CDR3nt: TGCGCCAGCAGCTTGGGTAGGGGACAGGGGCTCCTCTACCTGAACACCGGGGAGCTGTTTTTT; CDR3aa: CASSLGRGQGLLYLNTGELFF
d_gene: -; v_gene: TRBV6-1; abundance: few; j_gene: TRBJ1-2; CDR3nt: TGTGCCAGCAGCCGACAGGCGACGTTGGGCTACACCTTC; CDR3aa: CASSRQATLGYTF
d_gene: -; v_gene: TRBV7-9; abundance: many; j_gene: TRBJ2-5; CDR3nt: TGTGCCAGCAGCTTATTAGAGGATGGGTTGGAGACCCAGTACTTC; CDR3aa: CASSLLEDGLETQYF
d_gene: TRBD1; v_gene: TRBV28; abundance: few; j_gene: TRBJ2-5; CDR3nt: TGTGCCAGCGTAAACTGGGGACAGGGTACGGAGACCCAGTACTTC; CDR3aa: CASVNWGQGTETQYF
d_gene: -; v_gene: TRBV24-1; abundance: few; j_gene: TRBJ2-7; CDR3nt: TGTGCCACCAGTGATCCCGGGACAAAGGGCGACGAGCAGTACTTC; CDR3aa: CATSDPGTKGDEQYF
d_gene: -; v_gene: TRBV5-1; abundance: -; j_gene: TRBJ1-1; CDR3nt: TGCGCCAGCAGCTTGCTCCCGCACACACTGAACACTGAAGCTTTCTTT; CDR3aa: CASSLLPHTLNTEAFF
d_gene: -; v_gene: TRBV15; abundance: -; j_gene: TRBJ2-2; CDR3nt: TGTGCCACCAGCAGAGGGTACACCGGGGAGCTGTTTTTT; CDR3aa: CATSRGYTGELFF
d_gene: -; v_gene: TRBV7-2; abundance: many; j_gene: TRBJ2-7; CDR3nt: TGTGCCAGCAGCTTAAGGTACAGGGCTACTCTCGAGCAGTACTTC; CDR3aa: CASSLRYRATLEQYF
d_gene: TRBD1; v_gene: TRBV11-1; abundance: -; j_gene: TRBJ2-7; CDR3nt: TGTGCCAGCAGCTTCCGGGACAGGGGGGTCTACGAGCAGTACTTC; CDR3aa: CASSFRDRGVYEQYF
d_gene: -; v_gene: TRBV29-1; abundance: -; j_gene: TRBJ1-5; CDR3nt: TGCAGCGTCGCCACCCAGGGTGGCCAGCCCCAGCATTTT; CDR3aa: CSVATQGGQPQHF
d_gene: -; v_gene: TRBV29-1; abundance: once; j_gene: TRBJ2-7; CDR3nt: TGCAGCGTGGTTTTGGGACACCTCTCCTACGAGCAGTACTTC; CDR3aa: CSVVLGHLSYEQYF
d_gene: TRBD1; v_gene: TRBV5-1; abundance: -; j_gene: TRBJ2-3; CDR3nt: TGCGCCAGCAGCTTCGACAGGGCGGCAGATACGCAGTATTTT; CDR3aa: CASSFDRAADTQYF
d_gene: -; v_gene: TRBV4-2; abundance: few; j_gene: TRBJ2-3; CDR3nt: TGTGCCAGCAGCCAAGATAGAGCGGGTAGAGATACGCAGTATTTT; CDR3aa: CASSQDRAGRDTQYF
d_gene: TRBD1; v_gene: TRBV15; abundance: -; j_gene: TRBJ2-7; CDR3nt: TGTGCCACCAGCAGAGGGGACAGGAACTCCTACGAGCAGTACTTC; CDR3aa: CATSRGDRNSYEQYF
d_gene: TRBD1; v_gene: TRBV9; abundance: -; j_gene: TRBJ2-2; CDR3nt: TGTGCCAGCACATGGGACAGGGGGTACACCGGGGAGCTGTTTTTT; CDR3aa: CASTWDRGYTGELFF
d_gene: -; v_gene: TRBV5-1; abundance: -; j_gene: TRBJ2-1; CDR3nt: TGCGCCAGCAGCCACAGTCCTGATGGGGGACAGTTCTTC; CDR3aa: CASSHSPDGGQFF